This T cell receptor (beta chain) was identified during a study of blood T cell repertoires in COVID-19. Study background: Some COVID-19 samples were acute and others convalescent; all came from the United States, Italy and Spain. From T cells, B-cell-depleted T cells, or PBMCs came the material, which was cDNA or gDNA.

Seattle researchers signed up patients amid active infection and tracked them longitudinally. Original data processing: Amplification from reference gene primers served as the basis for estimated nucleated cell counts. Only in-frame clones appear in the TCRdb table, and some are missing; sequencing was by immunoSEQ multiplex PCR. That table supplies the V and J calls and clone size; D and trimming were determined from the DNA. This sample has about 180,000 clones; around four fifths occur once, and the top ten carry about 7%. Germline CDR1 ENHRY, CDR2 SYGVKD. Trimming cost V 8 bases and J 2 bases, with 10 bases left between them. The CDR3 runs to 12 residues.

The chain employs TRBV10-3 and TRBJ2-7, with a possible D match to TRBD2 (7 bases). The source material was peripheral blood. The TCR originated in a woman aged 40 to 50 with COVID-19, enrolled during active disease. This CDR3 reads CAIGEGAYEQYF. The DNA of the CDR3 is TGTGCCATCGGGGAGGGGGCCTACGAGCAGTACTTC.